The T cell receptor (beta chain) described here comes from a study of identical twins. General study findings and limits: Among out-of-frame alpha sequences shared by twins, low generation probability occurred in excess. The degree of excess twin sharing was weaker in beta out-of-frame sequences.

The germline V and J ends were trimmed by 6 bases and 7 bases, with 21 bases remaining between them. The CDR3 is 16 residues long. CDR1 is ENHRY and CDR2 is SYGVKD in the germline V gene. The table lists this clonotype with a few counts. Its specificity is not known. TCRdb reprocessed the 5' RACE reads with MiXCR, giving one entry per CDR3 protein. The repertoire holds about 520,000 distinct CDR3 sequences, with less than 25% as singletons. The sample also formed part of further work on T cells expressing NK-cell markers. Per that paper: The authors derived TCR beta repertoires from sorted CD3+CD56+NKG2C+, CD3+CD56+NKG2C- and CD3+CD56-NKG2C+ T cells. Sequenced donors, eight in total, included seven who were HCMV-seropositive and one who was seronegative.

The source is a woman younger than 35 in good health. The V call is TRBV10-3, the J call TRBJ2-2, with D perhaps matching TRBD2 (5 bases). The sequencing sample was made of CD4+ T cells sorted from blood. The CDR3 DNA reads TGTGCCATCAGCGGGGTTTCGACGGACCGAGGCGGGGAGCTGTTTTTT. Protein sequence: CAISGVSTDRGGELFF.